These 3 T cell receptor beta chains came from one sample sequenced in a study of shared clonotypes between healthy human individuals. Clones were sequenced by immunoSEQ multiplex PCR, and TCRdb holds only the in-frame ones, with some missing. The sample includes some 2 million clones, roughly 94% of them seen just once. Terminally differentiated effector memory CD45RA+ cells were excluded from the naive CD8 cells, which were CD45RO-negative and positively selected for CCR7. The specimen was naive CD8+ T cells sorted from blood. These receptors were taken from a young man in good health.

This chain joins TRBV9 and TRBJ1-2; 8 positions agree with TRBD1. Germline CDR1 reads SGDLS; CDR2 reads YYNGEE. Trimming took 4 bases from V and 7 from J; bases not matched to a gene: 3. The CDR3 is 12 amino acids. CDR3: CASSSQGVGYTF. The CDR3 DNA follows: TGTGCCAGCAGCTCACAGGGGGTTGGCTACACCTTC.

This chain joins TRBV5-5 and TRBJ1-2; D uncertain. Germline V lookup: CDR1 SGHKS, CDR2 YYEKEE (reference sequence). This CDR3 is 12 amino acids long. Trimming shortened V by 4 bases and J by 8 bases, and 12 bases separated the two germline ends. CDR3 nucleotides: TGTGCCAGCAGCAACGACGCCGGAGGCTACACCTTC. This encodes CASSNDAGGYTF.

The rearrangement links TRBV7-8 to TRBJ2-5; D is possibly TRBD2 (5 bases). Between the trimmed V and J ends, which lost 0 bases and 4 bases, there was a span of 9 bases. Germline assignment: CDR1 SGHVS and CDR2 FQNEAQ. The CDR3 contains 14 residues. CDR3 in DNA: TGTGCCAGCAGCTTAGCGGGAGTGGCAGAGACCCAGTACTTC. Its protein is CASSLAGVAETQYF. The full variable domain, with the rest looked up from reference TRBV7-8 and TRBJ2-5, is GAGVSQSPRYKVAKRGQDVALRCDPISGHVSLFWYQQALGQGPEFLTYFQNEAQLDKSGLPSDRFFAERPEGSVSTLKIQRTQQEDSAVYLCASSLAGVAETQYFGPGTRLLVL.